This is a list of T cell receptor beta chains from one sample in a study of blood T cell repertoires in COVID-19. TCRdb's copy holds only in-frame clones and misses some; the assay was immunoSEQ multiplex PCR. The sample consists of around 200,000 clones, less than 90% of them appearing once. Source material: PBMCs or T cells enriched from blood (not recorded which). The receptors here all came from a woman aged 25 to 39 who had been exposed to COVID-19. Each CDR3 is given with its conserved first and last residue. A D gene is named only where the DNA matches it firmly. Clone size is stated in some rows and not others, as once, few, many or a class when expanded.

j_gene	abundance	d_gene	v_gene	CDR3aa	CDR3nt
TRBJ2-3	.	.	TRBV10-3	CAISERGSKTDTQYF	TGTGCCATCAGTGAGAGGGGATCGAAGACAGATACGCAGTATTTT
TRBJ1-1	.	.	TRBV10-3	CAISEGRARPEAFF	TGTGCCATCAGTGAGGGCAGGGCCAGACCTGAAGCTTTCTTT
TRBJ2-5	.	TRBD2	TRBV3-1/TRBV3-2	CASSQLPSGVKETQYF	TGTGCCAGCAGCCAACTCCCTAGCGGGGTGAAAGAGACCCAGTACTTC
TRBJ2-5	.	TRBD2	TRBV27	CASSSLTSGGRETQYF	TGTGCCAGCAGTTCGCTAACTAGCGGGGGGCGGGAGACCCAGTACTTC
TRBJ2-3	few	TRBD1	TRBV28	CASSLSTYRDRGTF	TGTGCCAGCAGTTTATCAACGTACCGGGACAGGGGTACATTT
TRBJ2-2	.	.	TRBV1	CTSSRPGEQGDTGELFF	TGCACCAGCAGCCGGCCGGGGGAACAGGGGGACACCGGGGAGCTGTTTTTT
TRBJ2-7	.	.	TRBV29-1	CSVVQGYEQYF	TGCAGCGTTGTGCAGGGTTACGAGCAGTACTTC
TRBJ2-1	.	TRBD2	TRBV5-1	CASSPWTSAAEQFF	TGCGCCAGCAGCCCCTGGACTAGCGCAGCTGAGCAGTTCTTC
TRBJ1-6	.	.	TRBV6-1	CASSGRPQVSTYNSPLHF	TGTGCCAGCAGTGGAAGGCCCCAGGTTTCCACCTATAATTCACCCCTCCACTTT
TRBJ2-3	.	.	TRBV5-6	CASSFLGQTDTQYF	TGTGCCAGCAGCTTTTTAGGACAGACAGATACGCAGTATTTT